A single sample is the source of the 28 T cell receptor beta chains below, sequenced in a study of OX40 agonist ivuxolimab in advanced cancers. Libraries were prepared by immunoSEQ multiplex PCR; TCRdb keeps only in-frame clonotypes and omits some of them. The data hold tens of thousands of clones, with 70% to 90% observed a single time. Material: CD4+ or CD8+ T cells sorted from blood, obtained in a trial of the OX40 agonist ivuxolimab. The receptors stem from an adult with an advanced solid tumor such as melanoma, head and neck, liver or kidney cancer.

The chain links TRBV6-5 to TRBJ2-7; 13 bases match TRBD2. V trimming: 6 bases; J trimming: 4 bases; junction bases outside the gene matches: 6. This CDR3 has 15 residues. CDR1 is MNHEY and CDR2 is SVGAGI in the germline V gene. The CDR3 DNA reads TGTGCCAGCAGCCACCTACTAGCGGGGGGGTACGAGCAGTACTTC. This translates into CASSHLLAGGYEQYF.

The rearrangement links TRBV6-1 to TRBJ2-4; the D gene is possibly TRBD1 (7 bases). V lost 1 base and J 1 base, leaving 20 bases between the germline ends. The CDR3 contains 19 residues. Per germline, CDR1 MNHNS and CDR2 SASEGT. CDR3 sequence reads: CASSEDPAGGLAAKNIQYF. Here the CDR3 DNA reads TGTGCCAGCAGTGAAGATCCGGCAGGGGGGCTTGCTGCCAAAAACATTCAGTACTTC.

V is TRBV4-1 and J is TRBJ1-2, with D maybe TRBD1 (5 bases). The length of the CDR3 is 14 residues. Trimming shortened V by 0 bases and J by 4 bases, and 9 bases separated the two germline ends. Germline assignment: CDR1 MGHRA and CDR2 YSYEKL. The DNA for the CDR3 is TGCGCCAGCAGCCAAGATGGGGGACTCTATGGCTACACCTTC. Encoded protein: CASSQDGGLYGYTF.

V gene TRBV7-8 combines with J gene TRBJ2-1; D ambiguous. The CDR3 spans 15 residues. V gave up 1 base and J gave up 3 bases, with 10 bases separating them. Germline V lookup: CDR1 SGHVS, CDR2 FQNEAQ. The CDR3 protein is CASSLGGDFYNEQFF. The CDR3 region has the DNA TGTGCCAGCAGCTTAGGCGGCGACTTCTACAATGAGCAGTTCTTC.

This clone was seen more than once but under ten times. The chain joins TRBV7-8 to TRBJ1-2, with unresolved D. Germline V CDR1 and CDR2: SGHVS, FQNEAQ. The CDR3 consists of 13 residues. V was clipped by 1 base and J by 6 bases, with 9 bases between them. The CDR3 sequence: CASSLGSGDGYTF. The CDR3, as DNA: TGTGCCAGCAGCTTAGGGAGCGGCGATGGCTACACCTTC.

V is TRBV5-1 and J is TRBJ2-5; D gene ambiguous. This CDR3 has 13 amino acids. Germline V gene sequence: CDR1 SGHRS, CDR2 YFSETQ. The V and J ends lost 1 base and 4 bases respectively, with 8 bases between them. CDR3 in DNA: TGCGCCAGCAGCTTGTTTGGCGGAGAGACCCAGTACTTC. Its translation is CASSLFGGETQYF.

V usage is TRBV7-9 and J usage is TRBJ1-2; a possible D gene is TRBD1 (5 bases). V lost 7 bases and J lost 3, with 15 bases in between. Germline V lookup: CDR1 SEHNR, CDR2 FQNEAQ (reference sequence). The CDR3 has 14 residues. For the CDR3, the DNA is TGTGCCAGCAAGAGGGCGGGGGAGGACTATGGCTACACCTTC. Its protein product is CASKRAGEDYGYTF.

In this sample, this clone turned up once. V is TRBV6-1 and J is TRBJ2-7; tentative D call: TRBD2 (5 bases). V gave up 7 bases and J gave up 0 bases, with 16 bases separating them. CDR3 length equals 15 residues. The germline gives CDR1 MNHNS, CDR2 SASEGT. The CDR3 loop is CASTKADLSSYEQYF. In DNA form, the CDR3 reads TGTGCCAGCACTAAAGCGGATTTAAGCTCCTACGAGCAGTACTTC.

The gene calls are TRBV4-1 and TRBJ2-1; D not resolved. Germline CDR1 is MGHRA and CDR2 is YSYEKL. The CDR3 consists of 13 residues. With 2 bases removed from V and 6 bases from J, the gap between germline ends came to 8 bases. Written as DNA, the CDR3 is TGCGCCAGCAGCCAACTAGGGTTCAATGAGCAGTTCTTC. This encodes CASSQLGFNEQFF.

This chain links TRBV7-9 with TRBJ1-1, with D possibly TRBD1 on 5 matching bases. Germline assignment: CDR1 SEHNR and CDR2 FQNEAQ (reference sequence). V shed 1 base and J shed 1 base, with 10 bases lying between them. This CDR3 is 15 amino acids long. In DNA form, the CDR3 reads TGTGCCAGCAGCTTAGGGGGGGGGAAGAACACTGAAGCTTTCTTT. This translates into CASSLGGGKNTEAFF.

The chain has TRBV6-1 and TRBJ2-6; D gene unclear. The V gene's germline CDR1 is MNHNS and CDR2 SASEGT. The CDR3 spans 14 residues. V lost 7 bases, J lost 2 bases, and 9 bases lay in between. DNA of the CDR3: TGTGCCAGCAATGAGACTCCTGGGGCCAACGTCCTGACTTTC. This gives the protein CASNETPGANVLTF.

The chain employs TRBV6-6 and TRBJ2-7; D is uncertain. Germline V gene lookup returns CDR1 MNHNY and CDR2 SVGAGI (reference sequence). CDR3 length: 15 amino acids. Trimming cost V 6 bases and J 4 bases, with 19 bases left between them. The CDR3 spells CASRAAGSTVYEQYF. CDR3 bases: TGTGCCAGCAGAGCCGCCGGGTCAACGGTTTACGAGCAGTACTTC.

This chain joins TRBV5-8 and TRBJ1-5; D is uncertain. The V and J ends lost 1 base and 0 bases respectively, with 8 bases between them. The CDR3 runs 15 residues. From germline, CDR1 is SGHTS and CDR2 YDEGEE. CDR3 sequence: CASSLRLASNQPQHF. In DNA, the CDR3 is TGTGCCAGCAGCTTGAGACTTGCTAGCAATCAGCCCCAGCATTTT. The full variable domain, completed using reference TRBV5-8 and TRBJ1-5, is EAGVTQSPTHLIKTRGQQATLRCSPISGHTSVYWYQQALGLGLQFLLWYDEGEERNRGNFPPRFSGRQFPNYSSELNVNALELEDSALYLCASSLRLASNQPQHFGDGTRLSIL.

This chain uses TRBV29-1 with TRBJ2-7; 9 bases line up with TRBD1. From germline, CDR1 is SQVTM and CDR2 ANQGSEA. The CDR3 extends over 12 amino acids. V was clipped by 6 bases and J by 4 bases; unmatched bases: 4. The CDR3 sequence: CSVRQGGYEQYF. The CDR3 bases are TGCAGCGTCAGACAGGGGGGGTACGAGCAGTACTTC.

V and J are TRBV11-2 and TRBJ2-3; D unresolved. The CDR3 spans 13 residues. Germline CDR1 and CDR2: SGHAT and FQNNGV. Trimming removed 5 bases at V and 3 bases at J, with 9 bases between. This chain's CDR3 is CASSPQRTDTQYF. In nucleotides, the CDR3 is TGTGCCAGCAGCCCACAGAGGACAGATACGCAGTATTTT.

The CDR3 bases are TGTGCCAGCAAGAAAGCAGAGAACACTGAAGCTTTCTTT. Translation: CASKKAENTEAFF. The chain joins TRBV18 to TRBJ1-1, with D unclear. The V end was cut by 8 bases, the J end by 1 base, with 11 bases between. The CDR3 sequence is 13 residues long. Germline V gives CDR1 KGHSH, CDR2 LQKENI.

The chain employs TRBV2 and TRBJ2-7; 9 positions agree with TRBD1. Germline V gene data show CDR1 as SNHLY and CDR2 as FYNNEI. Trimming cost V 5 bases and J 2 bases; bases outside gene matches: 4. This CDR3 contains 14 residues. The CDR3 DNA reads TGTGCCAGCAGTACCGGGACAGGGACCTACGAGCAGTACTTC. Protein sequence: CASSTGTGTYEQYF.

This clone occurred once. The chain carries TRBV5-4 and TRBJ1-6; D possibly corresponds to TRBD1 (6 bases). CDR1 is SGHNT and CDR2 is YYREEE in the germline V gene (reference sequence). V was trimmed by 4 bases and J by 10 bases, leaving 18 bases between them. The CDR3 covers 15 residues. CDR3 DNA sequence: TGTGCCAGCAGCCTGTCAGGACAGAACCTATCACCCCTCCACTTT. Translation: CASSLSGQNLSPLHF.

The V gene is TRBV5-1, the J gene TRBJ1-1; possibly TRBD1 for D (5 bases). Germline-derived CDR1 and CDR2 are SGHRS and YFSETQ. This CDR3 is 15 amino acids long. Deletions cut 2 bases from V and 0 bases from J, with 11 bases between. CDR3 coding DNA: TGCGCCAGCAGCTTCGGGACCTTTATGAACACTGAAGCTTTCTTT. Translation: CASSFGTFMNTEAFF.

The V and J genes are TRBV7-9 and TRBJ2-1; 8 nucleotides align to TRBD2. CDR1 and CDR2 from the germline V gene are SEHNR and FQNEAQ (reference sequence). The CDR3 is 16 residues long. The trim removed 0 bases at V and 6 bases at J, leaving 7 bases unmatched. CDR3 loop: CASSLAIGGRPNEQFF. The CDR3 bases are TGTGCCAGCAGCTTAGCGATCGGCGGGAGGCCCAATGAGCAGTTCTTC.

The rearrangement uses TRBV5-5 and TRBJ2-7; D might be TRBD1 (6 bases). The CDR3 has 15 amino acids. Germline V gene sequence: CDR1 SGHKS, CDR2 YYEKEE (reference sequence). Trimming took 0 bases from V and 2 from J, leaving 12 bases between them. The CDR3 loop is CASSLGAGETYEQYF. The CDR3 nucleotides read TGTGCCAGCAGCTTGGGGGCAGGGGAAACCTACGAGCAGTACTTC.

This chain links TRBV2 with TRBJ2-2; TRBD1 agrees at 7 bases. Germline values: CDR1 SNHLY, CDR2 FYNNEI. The CDR3 spans 16 residues. J lost 4 bases, V lost 4 bases, and 9 bases had no gene match. CDR3 DNA sequence: TGTGCCAGCAGTGTGGAAGGGGGCTTGGGCACCGGGGAGCTGTTTTTT. Amino acids: CASSVEGGLGTGELFF.

The V and J genes are TRBV7-9 and TRBJ2-5, with TRBD1 matching over 8 bases. V dropped 1 base and J dropped 2; count of bases not matched to a gene: 6. Germline V gene data show CDR1 as SEHNR and CDR2 as FQNEAQ (reference sequence). This CDR3 has 16 residues. The CDR3 here is CASSLEPGQVQETQYF. The CDR3 nucleotides are TGTGCCAGCAGCTTAGAGCCGGGACAGGTTCAAGAGACCCAGTACTTC.

This CDR3 reads CASSEGPNQPQHF. CDR3 nucleotides: TGTGCCAGCAGCGAGGGCCCCAATCAGCCCCAGCATTTT. The genes are TRBV9 and TRBJ1-5, with D unclear. Germline V gene data show CDR1 as SGDLS and CDR2 as YYNGEE. The V end was cut by 3 bases, the J end by 3 bases, with 7 bases between. The CDR3 contains 13 residues.

The chain joins TRBV20-1 to TRBJ1-2; D unclear. Germline V gene sequence: CDR1 DFQATT, CDR2 SNEGSKA (reference sequence). The V end was cut by 4 bases, the J end by 8 bases, with 11 bases between. This CDR3 spans 11 amino acids. In DNA, the CDR3 is TGCAGTGCTAACGACGGTTCCGGCTACACCTTC. It codes for CSANDGSGYTF.

This clone is a singleton in its sample. The chain couples TRBV6-5 to TRBJ2-7; D might be TRBD1 or TRBD2, each matching 5 bases. There are 13 residues in the CDR3. The ends were cut back, 6 bases at V and 7 bases at J, with 16 bases in the middle. Germline V lookup: CDR1 MNHEY, CDR2 SVGAGI. CDR3 in DNA: TGTGCCAGCAGCCCGGGACCCACCTGGGAGCAGTACTTC. Translating gives CASSPGPTWEQYF.

Written as DNA, the CDR3 is TGTGCCAGCCGGGAGGGCCATGGGGCCAACGTCCTGACTTTC. This sequence encodes CASREGHGANVLTF. V usage is TRBV6-1 and J usage is TRBJ2-6, with 8 bases that match TRBD2. CDR1 is MNHNS, CDR2 SASEGT, per germline. The CDR3 spans 14 residues. Trimming cost V 8 bases and J 3 bases; bases outside gene matches: 3.

The chain is built from TRBV7-6 and TRBJ1-3; a possible D gene is TRBD1 (5 bases). V lost 1 base and J lost 1, with 14 bases in between. Germline lookup yields CDR1 SGHVS and CDR2 FNYEAQ. This CDR3 comprises 17 residues. The CDR3 coding sequence is TGTGCCAGCAGCTTAGGAACCGGGGGAAAATCTGGAAACACCATATATTTT. Protein product: CASSLGTGGKSGNTIYF.